Following are 31 T cell receptor beta chains from one sample sequenced in a study of CD8 T cells in Susac syndrome. The RNA input was about 0.5 to 1 ug, and it was reverse transcribed with random hexamers. TCRdb recomputed calls from the immunoSEQ multiplex PCR reads with MiXCR, one row per CDR3 protein. The table has 110,000 to 150,000 distinct CDR3 sequences, 94% seen once. The specimen sequenced was CD8+ T cells from PBMCs. The receptors here all came from a human donor in good health.

The V and J genes are TRBV19 and TRBJ2-3, with TRBD1 matching over 8 bases. Trimming removed 11 bases from V and 4 bases from J; junction bases left unmatched: 14. Germline V CDR1 and CDR2: LNHDA, SQIVND (reference sequence). There are 15 residues in the CDR3. The CDR3 DNA follows: TGTGCCCCCCCACCCAGGGGGCCCCGCGCAGATACGCAGTATTTT. Translated, it gives CAPPPRGPRADTQYF.

A few counts support this clonotype. The CDR3 sequence: CSVVEDTQYF. CDR3 bases: TGCAGCGTTGTAGAGGATACGCAGTATTTT. V is TRBV29-1 and J is TRBJ2-3; D is undetermined. This CDR3 spans 10 amino acids. Germline CDR1 reads SQVTM; CDR2 reads ANQGSEA. The ends were cut back, 4 bases at V and 6 bases at J, with 5 bases in the middle.

V gene TRBV9 combines with J gene TRBJ1-2, with no clear D. The CDR3 extends over 13 amino acids. V dropped 0 bases and J dropped 6 bases, with 9 bases sitting between them. The germline CDR1 and CDR2 sequences are SGDLS and YYNGEE. The CDR3 here is CASSVGDGDGYTF. The CDR3 nucleotides read TGTGCCAGCAGCGTAGGTGATGGAGATGGCTACACCTTC.

This clonotype was detected only once. The chain combines TRBV27 with TRBJ2-7; 14 bases map to TRBD2. CDR3 length equals 17 residues. V was pared by 10 bases and J by 2 bases, with 13 bases of the junction left unmatched. Per the germline V gene, CDR1 is MNHEY and CDR2 is SMNVEV (reference sequence). The CDR3 spells CATTGTGLAGAAYEQYF. The CDR3 bases are TGTGCCACCACCGGAACGGGACTAGCGGGGGCGGCCTACGAGCAGTACTTC.

The chain is built from TRBV7-8 and TRBJ1-2; D gene ambiguous. Trimming removed 1 base from V and 4 bases from J, with 10 bases in between. The CDR3 has 14 amino acids. Germline CDR1 is SGHVS and CDR2 is FQNEAQ. The CDR3 DNA reads as TGTGCCAGCAGCTTAGGTTCCGGGGTCTATGGCTACACCTTC. As protein: CASSLGSGVYGYTF.

V is TRBV20-1 and J is TRBJ2-3; D is ambiguous. In germline, CDR1 is DFQATT, CDR2 SNEGSKA (reference sequence). The CDR3 contains 14 residues. Trimming stripped 5 bases from V and 0 bases from J, with 12 bases between. In nucleotides, the CDR3 is TGCAGTGCTTGCTTGGCGGTTAGCACAGATACGCAGTATTTT. Translation gives CSACLAVSTDTQYF.

This clonotype has a single count. This chain connects TRBV5-8 to TRBJ2-5; 8 positions agree with TRBD1. Germline V lookup: CDR1 SGHTS, CDR2 YDEGEE. This CDR3 is 14 amino acids long. The trim removed 6 bases at V and 5 bases at J, leaving 9 bases unmatched. The CDR3 nucleotides are TGTGCCAGCAACTACGGACAGGGAGGCGAGACCCAGTACTTC. Protein sequence: CASNYGQGGETQYF.

The rearrangement uses TRBV13 and TRBJ2-1; 10 bases match TRBD2. CDR3 size: 15 residues. The germline gives CDR1 PRHDT, CDR2 FYEKMQ (reference sequence). J lost 5 bases, V lost 7 bases, and 8 bases had no gene match. CDR3 amino acids: CASISGRRVDNEQFF. In DNA, the CDR3 is TGTGCCAGCATTAGCGGGAGGAGGGTGGACAATGAGCAGTTCTTC.

This sequence joins TRBV5-4 and TRBJ2-2; 7 nucleotides match TRBD2. This CDR3 has 16 residues. J gave up 0 bases and V 0 bases, and 2 bases lay outside the gene matches. Per the germline V gene, CDR1 is SGHNT and CDR2 is YYREEE (reference sequence). CDR3 sequence (DNA): TGTGCCAGCAGCTTGGATCTAGCGGCGAACACCGGGGAGCTGTTTTTT. Its translation: CASSLDLAANTGELFF.

This chain links TRBV9 with TRBJ2-2; 10 positions match TRBD1. CDR3 length equals 18 residues. CDR1 is SGDLS, CDR2 YYNGEE, per germline. Germline trimming cut 0 bases from V and 4 bases from J; bases unmatched to any gene: 9. CDR3 region: CASSVAPRTGGSTGELFF. CDR3 sequence (DNA): TGTGCCAGCAGCGTAGCTCCGAGGACAGGGGGTAGCACCGGGGAGCTGTTTTTT.

The chain links TRBV6-5 to TRBJ2-7; 9 positions agree with TRBD2. Germline CDR1 is MNHEY and CDR2 is SVGAGI. The CDR3 totals 16 residues. Trimming removed 0 bases from V and 5 bases from J; junction bases left unmatched: 8. The CDR3 loop is CASSYSGGRATDEQYF. The CDR3 region has the DNA TGTGCCAGCAGTTACTCAGGCGGGAGGGCCACCGACGAGCAGTACTTC.

V usage is TRBV6-2 or TRBV6-3 and J usage is TRBJ2-1; D is unresolved. In germline, CDR1 is MNHEY, CDR2 SVGEGT. This CDR3 has 11 residues. The germline V and J ends were trimmed by 4 bases and 9 bases, with 7 bases remaining between them. As DNA, the CDR3 is TGTGCCAGCAGTTCAGATGGTGAGCAGTTCTTC. Its protein is CASSSDGEQFF.

This chain uses TRBV9 with TRBJ2-1; D is perhaps TRBD2 (6 bases). Trimming pared 0 bases from V and 5 bases from J, leaving 12 bases between. The CDR3 extends over 15 amino acids. The V gene's germline CDR1 is SGDLS and CDR2 YYNGEE. CDR3 protein: CASSVGGVLDNEQFF. The DNA for the CDR3 is TGTGCCAGCAGCGTAGGCGGGGTTCTCGACAATGAGCAGTTCTTC.

The chain has TRBV3-1 and TRBJ2-1, with unresolved D. The CDR3 length is 15 residues. Per germline, CDR1 LGHDT and CDR2 YNNKEL (reference sequence). The V end lost 0 bases, the J end lost 4 bases, and 10 bases lay between the germline ends. Here the CDR3 reads CASSQDGNGYNEQFF. CDR3 nucleotides: TGTGCCAGCAGCCAAGATGGCAACGGTTACAATGAGCAGTTCTTC.

This chain links TRBV30 with TRBJ1-3; 11 bases line up with TRBD1. Germline V lookup: CDR1 GTSNPN, CDR2 SVGIG (reference sequence). CDR3 length equals 14 residues. The J segment lost 3 bases and the V segment lost 5 bases, leaving 3 bases of the junction unmatched. CDR3 sequence: CAWGQGASGNTIYF. For the CDR3, the DNA is TGTGCCTGGGGACAGGGGGCTAGTGGAAACACCATATATTTT.

J is TRBJ2-3 and V is TRBV27, with TRBD2 matching 10 bases. The junction had 12 bases not matched to a gene; V was cut back by 6 bases and J by 6 bases. Germline CDR1 reads MNHEY; CDR2 reads SMNVEV (reference sequence). The length of the CDR3 is 16 residues. The CDR3 is CASSITSGIGLDTQYF. For the CDR3, the DNA is TGTGCCAGCAGCATAACTAGCGGGATAGGTTTGGATACGCAGTATTTT.

For the CDR3, the DNA is TGCGCCAGCAGCCAAGGGGGTAGCAATCAGCCCCAGCATTTT. Encoded protein: CASSQGGSNQPQHF. V gene TRBV4-3 combines with J gene TRBJ1-5, with D unclear. V was cut by 1 base and J by 0 bases, with 4 bases left in between. Per the germline V gene, CDR1 is LGHNA and CDR2 is YSLEER. The CDR3 has 14 residues.

The V and J genes are TRBV20-1 and TRBJ2-7; the D is unclear. The V end was cut by 1 base, the J end by 2 bases, with 6 bases between. Germline V gives CDR1 DFQATT, CDR2 SNEGSKA (reference sequence). This CDR3 contains 12 residues. The CDR3 reads CSARGWAYEQYF. The DNA for the CDR3 is TGCAGTGCTAGAGGGTGGGCCTACGAGCAGTACTTC.

J is TRBJ2-2 and V is TRBV7-9; the D is unclear. The length of the CDR3 is 12 residues. Germline V gene lookup returns CDR1 SEHNR and CDR2 FQNEAQ (reference sequence). Trimming took off 1 base at V and 7 bases at J, with 4 bases between the two ends. CDR3 region: CASSLGNGELFF. The CDR3 region has the DNA TGTGCCAGCAGCTTAGGCAACGGGGAGCTGTTTTTT.

The rearrangement links TRBV28 to TRBJ2-7; D possibly corresponds to TRBD2 (6 bases). From germline, CDR1 is MDHEN and CDR2 SYDVKM. Trimming left V 5 bases short and J 3 bases short, with 14 bases between. CDR3 size: 14 residues. CDR3 protein: CASSDRDSRYEQYF. The CDR3 DNA is TGTGCCAGCAGTGACCGGGACTCCCGCTACGAGCAGTACTTC.

In nucleotides, the CDR3 is TGTGCCAGCAGCTATGGGGGACAGGGCACCTACAATGAGCAGTTCTTC. Encoded protein: CASSYGGQGTYNEQFF. V gene TRBV7-9 combines with J gene TRBJ2-1; 9 bases line up with TRBD1. Germline trimming cut 4 bases from V and 2 bases from J; bases unmatched to any gene: 6. The germline gives CDR1 SEHNR, CDR2 FQNEAQ (reference sequence). This CDR3 comprises 16 residues.

This chain uses TRBV28 with TRBJ1-1; 7 bases align to TRBD1. Germline-derived CDR1 and CDR2 are MDHEN and SYDVKM. V gave up 6 bases and J gave up 1 base; unmatched junction bases: 11. The CDR3 spans 16 residues. The CDR3 DNA is TGTGCCAGCAGATCCATCTCCGGGACAGCGAACACTGAAGCTTTCTTT. Protein product: CASRSISGTANTEAFF.

The CDR3 sequence: CSVEVDRNYNEQFF. CDR3 DNA sequence: TGCAGCGTTGAAGTCGACAGAAACTACAATGAGCAGTTCTTC. The rearrangement joins TRBV29-1 to TRBJ2-1; the D gene is possibly TRBD1 (5 bases). The V gene's germline CDR1 is SQVTM and CDR2 ANQGSEA. The CDR3 contains 14 residues. Between the trimmed V and J ends, which lost 1 base and 3 bases, there was a span of 10 bases.

This rearrangement joins TRBV27 to TRBJ2-3; D unresolved. There are 11 residues in the CDR3. Trimming left V 5 bases short and J 7 bases short, with 7 bases between. Germline assignment: CDR1 MNHEY and CDR2 SMNVEV (reference sequence). The CDR3 DNA follows: TGTGCCAGCAGTCGCATGAATACGCAGTATTTT. This translates into CASSRMNTQYF.

This chain connects TRBV4-2 to TRBJ1-1; D not certain. V lost 3 bases to trimming and J lost 7 bases, with 9 bases between them. This CDR3 comprises 12 residues. CDR1 LGHNA and CDR2 YNFKEQ come from the germline V gene. The CDR3, as DNA: TGTGCCAGCAGCCACACGGGGTTTGAAGCTTTCTTT. It is translated as CASSHTGFEAFF.

The V gene is TRBV4-3, the J gene TRBJ2-3; 10 bases are a match to TRBD2. J gave up 3 bases and V 1 base, and 4 bases lay outside the gene matches. Germline V gene lookup returns CDR1 LGHNA and CDR2 YSLEER. This CDR3 spans 16 amino acids. The CDR3 loop is CASSQGRAGGTDTQYF. DNA of the CDR3: TGCGCCAGCAGCCAAGGAAGAGCGGGAGGGACAGATACGCAGTATTTT.

The chain employs TRBV5-6 and TRBJ2-7; 11 nucleotides line up with TRBD2. V gave up 0 bases and J gave up 13 bases; unmatched junction bases: 9. This CDR3 comprises 14 residues. Germline assignment: CDR1 SGHDT and CDR2 YYEEEE. The DNA for the CDR3 is TGTGCCAGCAGCTTGGTACTAGCGGGAGAAGGTGAATACTTC. Its translation: CASSLVLAGEGEYF.

The chain links TRBV20-1 to TRBJ2-7, with 8 positions matching TRBD1. The ends lost 0 bases at V and 2 bases at J; junction bases unmatched: 3. Germline CDR1 is DFQATT and CDR2 is SNEGSKA (reference sequence). CDR3 length equals 14 residues. The CDR3, as DNA: TGCAGTGCTAGAGACAGGGGGCAGGCCTACGAGCAGTACTTC. It is translated as CSARDRGQAYEQYF.

The V and J genes are TRBV6-2 or TRBV6-3 and TRBJ2-1; 13 bases align to TRBD2. The CDR3 totals 17 residues. V lost 0 bases, J lost 9 bases, and 8 bases stayed unmatched. In germline, CDR1 is MNHEY, CDR2 SVGEGT. The CDR3 loop is CASSYSRTSGSQTEQFF. In DNA form, the CDR3 reads TGTGCCAGCAGTTACTCCCGGACTAGCGGGAGTCAAACTGAGCAGTTCTTC.

The genes are TRBV9 and TRBJ2-7; D could derive from TRBD1 or TRBD2 (6 bases each). Germline-derived CDR1 and CDR2 are SGDLS and YYNGEE. Deletions cut 4 bases from V and 6 bases from J, with 14 bases between. The CDR3 has 13 amino acids. Here the CDR3 DNA reads TGTGCCAGCAGCCGGGGAGAGGGGGGCGAGCAGTACTTC. The encoded protein is CASSRGEGGEQYF.

This rearrangement joins TRBV4-3 to TRBJ2-1; D is unclear. The CDR3 extends over 12 amino acids. V lost 1 base and J lost 6, with 4 bases in between. The V gene's germline CDR1 is LGHNA and CDR2 YSLEER. For the CDR3, the DNA is TGCGCCAGCAGCCAAGGCTTCAATGAGCAGTTCTTC. Translating gives CASSQGFNEQFF.